The entry below gives a single TCR beta chain sequence along with its context. Sequencing was performed with immunoSEQ multiplex PCR; in TCRdb, only in-frame clones are kept and a portion is missing. The sample yields around 700,000 clones, about nine tenths seen once. This entry comes from a study of blood T cell repertoires in COVID-19. Study summary: Sources were T cells, B-cell-depleted T cells, or PBMCs; the material itself was cDNA or gDNA.

The V end was cut by 0 bases, the J end by 5 bases, with 15 bases between. Germline CDR1 reads SGHRS; CDR2 reads YFSETQ. The CDR3 consists of 16 residues. This chain joins TRBV5-1 and TRBJ2-1, with D tentatively TRBD2 (7 bases). This clonotype was sampled from a woman aged 18 to 35 with acute or convalescent COVID-19. Sequenced input: peripheral blood. In DNA form, the CDR3 reads TGCGCCAGCAGCTTGGGAGGGGGGGGCCCCCACAATGAGCAGTTCTTC. Translated: CASSLGGGGPHNEQFF.